This TCR beta chain was sequenced during a study of T cell repertoires in cytomegalovirus infection. A single record per CDR3 protein comes from TCRdb applying MiXCR to the reads. Here the sample spans approximately 100,000 distinct CDR3 sequences, roughly two fifths being singletons. Germline lookup yields CDR1 MNHEY and CDR2 SMNVEV (reference sequence). This CDR3 has 17 amino acids. The V segment lost 5 bases and the J segment 4 bases; nucleotides outside the gene matches: 6. In the case of this clonotype: Its specificity is not known.

The rearrangement uses TRBV27 and TRBJ2-1, with TRBD2 matching 15 bases. The input for sequencing was CD8+ T cells from cultured PBMCs, taken from culture after CMV antigen stimulation. The receptor's source is a human donor in good health (CMV status not recorded). Some clones in this sample may be carry-over from other donors' samples. CDR3 amino acids: CASSGLAGGTVYNEQFF. The CDR3 DNA reads TGTGCCAGCAGTGGACTAGCGGGGGGGACAGTTTACAATGAGCAGTTCTTC.